The 30 T cell receptor beta chains given below trace back to one sample, sequenced in a study of blood T cell repertoires in COVID-19. The protocol was immunoSEQ multiplex PCR, while the TCRdb copy is restricted to in-frame clones and leaves out a portion. The data show tens of thousands of clones, roughly 89% seen once. The sequenced material came from peripheral blood. The source of these receptors is a man aged 45-65 years with acute or convalescent COVID-19.

This clone was seen a single time. The V gene is TRBV15, the J gene TRBJ1-6; 9 positions agree with TRBD1. This CDR3 region has 14 residues. Per the germline V gene, CDR1 is LNHNV and CDR2 is YYDKDF (reference sequence). J gave up 6 bases and V 7 bases, and 4 bases lay outside the gene matches. The chain's CDR3 is CATKDRGSNSPLHF. The CDR3 DNA reads TGTGCCACCAAGGACAGGGGCAGTAATTCACCCCTCCACTTT.

The rearrangement uses TRBV3-1 (or the pseudogene TRBV3-2) and TRBJ2-1, with 10 bases lining up with TRBD2. The CDR3 is 15 residues long. CDR1 is LGHDT and CDR2 is YNNKEL in the germline V gene (reference sequence). J lost 6 bases, V lost 0 bases, and 2 bases had no gene match. The CDR3: CASSQESGGANEQFF. For the CDR3, the DNA is TGTGCCAGCAGCCAAGAGAGCGGGGGGGCCAATGAGCAGTTCTTC.

The V gene is TRBV19, the J gene TRBJ2-1; no firm D call. The germline V gene encodes CDR1 LNHDA and CDR2 SQIVND (reference sequence). V was clipped by 5 bases and J by 8 bases, with 16 bases between them. This CDR3 is built from 14 residues. DNA of the CDR3: TGTGCCAGTAGTCCTTACGGGTCCGGAGATGAGCAGTTCTTC. This translates into CASSPYGSGDEQFF.

The CDR3 coding sequence is TGTGCCAGTGCGGGACAGGCCCCGCTAGAGACCCAGTACTTC. Translating gives CASAGQAPLETQYF. The chain joins TRBV19 to TRBJ2-5; TRBD1 agrees at 8 bases. Germline values: CDR1 LNHDA, CDR2 SQIVND (reference sequence). This CDR3 comprises 14 residues. V lost 8 bases to trimming and J lost 4 bases; unmatched junction nucleotides: 9.

The CDR3: CASSSQGPGYTF. The CDR3, as DNA: TGTGCCAGCAGTAGCCAGGGGCCTGGCTACACCTTC. This chain links TRBV28 with TRBJ1-2; D is perhaps TRBD1 (6 bases). V was cut by 5 bases and J by 7 bases, with 11 bases left in between. From germline, CDR1 is MDHEN and CDR2 SYDVKM. This CDR3 is 12 amino acids long.

CDR3 residues: CSVGTGQFNSPLHF. The CDR3 coding sequence is TGCAGCGTTGGGACCGGACAGTTTAATTCACCCCTCCACTTT. The chain has TRBV29-1 and TRBJ1-6; D is possibly TRBD1 (6 bases). From germline, CDR1 is SQVTM and CDR2 ANQGSEA. The germline V and J ends were trimmed by 4 bases and 6 bases, with 13 bases remaining between them. The CDR3 is 14 amino acids.

The rearrangement links TRBV13 to TRBJ2-1; 10 bases agree with TRBD1. V lost 5 bases to trimming and J lost 5 bases; unmatched junction nucleotides: 6. From germline, CDR1 is PRHDT and CDR2 FYEKMQ (reference sequence). This CDR3 comprises 15 residues. CDR3: CASSPGQGGNNEQFF. CDR3 coding DNA: TGTGCCAGCAGCCCCGGACAGGGGGGGAACAATGAGCAGTTCTTC.

This chain joins TRBV11-3 and TRBJ2-2, with D maybe TRBD1 (6 bases). Looked up from germline, CDR1 is SGHNT and CDR2 is YENEEA. Between the trimmed V and J ends, which lost 1 base and 7 bases, there was a span of 10 bases. This CDR3 region has 14 residues. This chain's CDR3 is CASSLAGANGELFF. The CDR3 DNA is TGTGCCAGCAGCTTAGCAGGGGCAAACGGGGAGCTGTTTTTT.

The V call is TRBV11-2, the J call TRBJ2-2; 8 bases align to TRBD1. Germline assignment: CDR1 SGHAT and CDR2 FQNNGV. The CDR3 is made up of 14 amino acids. Unmatched junction bases numbered 7, after V lost 6 bases and J lost 7 bases. The CDR3 region has the DNA TGTGCCAGCAGGGTGACAGGGGCCGACGGGGAGCTGTTTTTT. Protein sequence: CASRVTGADGELFF.

The rearrangement uses TRBV4-3 and TRBJ1-6; D is ambiguous. This CDR3 contains 13 residues. Germline V CDR1 and CDR2: LGHNA, YSLEER. Deletions cut 0 bases from V and 8 bases from J, with 5 bases between. The CDR3 DNA is TGCGCCAGCAGCCAAGATACGGATTCACCCCTCCACTTT. Protein product: CASSQDTDSPLHF.

DNA of the CDR3: TGCGCCAGCAGCCCAATGGGACAGACGAACACTGAAGCTTTCTTT. It translates to CASSPMGQTNTEAFF. The V call is TRBV4-1, the J call TRBJ1-1; the match to TRBD1 covers 7 bases. The CDR3 runs to 15 residues. CDR1 and CDR2 (germline): MGHRA, YSYEKL. After removal of 4 bases from V and 1 base from J, the junction contained 6 bases not matched to a gene.

The chain couples TRBV6-5 to TRBJ2-3; 8 positions match TRBD1. Germline lookup yields CDR1 MNHEY and CDR2 SVGAGI. V lost 2 bases, J lost 1 base, and 2 bases stayed unmatched. The CDR3 covers 15 residues. DNA of the CDR3: TGTGCCAGCAGTTACACGACAGGGGGCACAGATACGCAGTATTTT. Protein: CASSYTTGGTDTQYF.

For this clone: At one boundary the junction diverges from the germline segment, which might be a read error. The CDR3 loop is CASSPKEKLFF. CDR3 bases: TGCGCCAGCAGTCCTAAGGAAAAACTGTTTTTT. The chain couples TRBV23-1 to TRBJ1-4; the D is unclear. Being an ORF, TRBV23-1 has a function that is uncertain. CDR3 length: 11 amino acids.

V usage is TRBV4-1 and J usage is TRBJ1-1; a possible D gene is TRBD1 (5 bases). This CDR3 is 15 amino acids long. Germline CDR1 and CDR2: MGHRA and YSYEKL. V lost 1 base and J 14 bases, leaving 23 bases between the germline ends. The CDR3 reads CASSQGSVTGTEIFF. CDR3 coding DNA: TGCGCCAGCAGCCAAGGTTCCGTTACAGGCACCGAAATATTCTTT.

The chain recombines TRBV7-2 with TRBJ1-1; unclear D gene. The germline V gene encodes CDR1 SGHTA and CDR2 FQGNSA. Trimming removed 2 bases from V and 6 bases from J, with 10 bases in between. The CDR3 runs 13 residues. Written as DNA, the CDR3 is TGTGCCAGCAGCTTAATTTGGTCGGCTGAAGCTTTCTTT. Encoded protein: CASSLIWSAEAFF.

In its sample, this clone was seen a few times. The V gene is TRBV7-2, the J gene TRBJ1-1, with a weak D call TRBD1 (5 bases). Trimming removed 3 bases at V and 4 bases at J, with 12 bases between. The CDR3 contains 14 residues. Per the germline V gene, CDR1 is SGHTA and CDR2 is FQGNSA. The CDR3 protein is CASSLGLKGTEAFF. The DNA for the CDR3 is TGTGCCAGCAGCTTGGGACTAAAGGGCACTGAAGCTTTCTTT. Full variable domain (missing parts from reference TRBV7-2 and TRBJ1-1): GAGVSQSPSNKVTEKGKDVELRCDPISGHTALYWYRQSLGQGLEFLIYFQGNSAPDKSGLPSDRFSAERTGGSVSTLTIQRTQQEDSAVYLCASSLGLKGTEAFFGQGTRLTVV.

The chain recombines TRBV28 with TRBJ1-1, with D maybe TRBD1 (5 bases). V lost 6 bases, J lost 0 bases, and 14 bases lay in between. Germline V gene data show CDR1 as MDHEN and CDR2 as SYDVKM. The CDR3 runs to 15 residues. The CDR3 nucleotides are TGTGCCAGCAGCCCCCCCCAGGGATTGAACACTGAAGCTTTCTTT. The encoded protein is CASSPPQGLNTEAFF. Variable domain in full (rest from reference TRBV28 and TRBJ1-1): DVKVTQSSRYLVKRTGEKVFLECVQDMDHENMFWYRQDPGLGLRLIYFSYDVKMKEKGDIPEGYSVSREKKERFSLILESASTNQTSMYLCASSPPQGLNTEAFFGQGTRLTVV.

J is TRBJ2-1 and V is TRBV28; 14 bases agree with TRBD2. Germline V CDR1 and CDR2: MDHEN, SYDVKM. Trimming took 5 bases from V and 7 from J; bases not matched to a gene: 19. This CDR3 has 20 amino acids. The CDR3 loop reads CASSLGLAGVLGAGTNEQFF. CDR3 nucleotides: TGTGCCAGCAGTCTGGGACTAGCGGGAGTTCTCGGGGCAGGAACAAATGAGCAGTTCTTC. The variable domain in full, completed from reference TRBV28 and TRBJ2-1, reads DVKVTQSSRYLVKRTGEKVFLECVQDMDHENMFWYRQDPGLGLRLIYFSYDVKMKEKGDIPEGYSVSREKKERFSLILESASTNQTSMYLCASSLGLAGVLGAGTNEQFFGPGTRLTVL.

The chain has TRBV21-1 and TRBJ1-5. TRBV21-1 is assigned pseudogene status. The CDR3 loop spans 18 amino acids. CDR3 coding DNA: TGTGCCAGCAGCCCTCTAGCGGACCGCGGTTGCGGCAATCAGCCCCAGCATTTT. This encodes CASSPLADRGCGNQPQHF.

The V gene is TRBV5-1, the J gene TRBJ2-5; TRBD2 matches 8 bases. CDR1 SGHRS and CDR2 YFSETQ come from the germline V gene. V lost 2 bases and J lost 4; bases outside the gene matches: 4. This CDR3 comprises 14 residues. The CDR3 nucleotides are TGCGCCAGCAGCTTAGCGGGAGAGGGAGAGACCCAGTACTTC. Its protein is CASSLAGEGETQYF.

The V gene is TRBV19, the J gene TRBJ2-1; 9 nucleotides agree with TRBD1. The junction had 4 bases not matched to a gene; V was cut back by 2 bases and J by 5 bases. This CDR3 has 15 amino acids. The germline V gene encodes CDR1 LNHDA and CDR2 SQIVND (reference sequence). The CDR3 DNA reads TGTGCCAGTAGTATATCACAGGGGGCCCACAATGAGCAGTTCTTC. This translates into CASSISQGAHNEQFF.

CDR3 in DNA: TGTGCCAGCAGCCAAGGGGGCGGCCAAGAGACCCAGTACTTC. It translates to CASSQGGGQETQYF. This chain uses TRBV4-2 with TRBJ2-5; D perhaps matches TRBD1 (5 bases). The V gene lost 1 base and the J gene lost 1 base, with 7 bases spanning the gap. In germline, CDR1 is LGHNA, CDR2 YNFKEQ. The CDR3 consists of 14 residues.

This clone was recorded a few times. The chain uses TRBV11-2 and TRBJ2-5; 8 nucleotides agree with TRBD1. The CDR3 has 15 residues. V lost 4 bases to trimming and J lost 5 bases; unmatched junction nucleotides: 9. In germline, CDR1 is SGHAT, CDR2 FQNNGV. CDR3 amino acids: CASSSGTGGWETQYF. The CDR3 DNA reads TGTGCCAGCAGCTCCGGGACAGGCGGTTGGGAGACCCAGTACTTC.

The genes are TRBV7-9 and TRBJ2-2; 9 positions match TRBD2. The germline V gene has CDR1 SEHNR and CDR2 FQNEAQ (reference sequence). V trimming: 4 bases; J trimming: 1 base; junction bases outside the gene matches: 4. This CDR3 spans 16 amino acids. CDR3 nucleotides: TGTGCCAGCAGCTCTACTAGCGGGTGGAACACCGGGGAGCTGTTTTTT. The encoded protein is CASSSTSGWNTGELFF.

A single count supports this clone. Compared with germline, one end of the junction differs, possibly owing to a read error. Within the sample, other DNA sequences also encode this same CDR3. The chain recombines TRBV24-1 with TRBJ2-2; 7 bases are shared with TRBD1. Germline CDR1 and CDR2: KGHDR and SFDVKD. This CDR3 is 19 amino acids long. Here the CDR3 reads CATSDPFLRQGTNTGELFF. The CDR3 nucleotides read TGTGCCACCAGTGATCCGTTCTTGCGACAGGGTACGAATACCGGGGAGCTGTTTTTT.

The genes are TRBV6-5 and TRBJ1-6; 10 bases line up with TRBD1. CDR3 size: 14 residues. V dropped 7 bases and J dropped 10; count of bases not matched to a gene: 7. Per germline, CDR1 MNHEY and CDR2 SVGAGI. The CDR3 region is CASTSGTGESPLHF. The CDR3, as DNA: TGTGCCAGCACGAGCGGGACAGGGGAATCACCCCTCCACTTT.

This clone showed up just once. The chain has TRBV5-4 and TRBJ2-3; 10 positions match TRBD2. Trimming cost V 4 bases and J 4 bases; bases outside gene matches: 9. CDR3 length equals 16 residues. Germline CDR1 and CDR2: SGHNT and YYREEE (reference sequence). The CDR3 nucleotides are TGTGCCAGCAGCCGGCGGTTAGCGGGGGGCCCAGATACGCAGTATTTT. This translates into CASSRRLAGGPDTQYF. Supplemented by reference TRBV5-4 and TRBJ2-3, the full variable domain reads ETGVTQSPTHLIKTRGQQVTLRCSSQSGHNTVSWYQQALGQGPQFIFQYYREEENGRGNFPPRFSGLQFPNYSSELNVNALELDDSALYLCASSRRLAGGPDTQYFGPGTRLTVL.

This sequence joins TRBV5-1 and TRBJ2-7; D remains unclear. CDR1 and CDR2 from the germline V gene are SGHRS and YFSETQ. The germline V and J ends were trimmed by 0 bases and 5 bases, with 21 bases remaining between them. The CDR3 spans 17 residues. DNA of the CDR3: TGCGCCAGCAGCTTGGCCTTAGATGGGTCTTTGGGCCACGAGCAGTACGTC. As protein: CASSLALDGSLGHEQYV.

The chain is built from TRBV5-1 and TRBJ1-2; possible D gene TRBD1, 6 bases. V lost 5 bases and J 2 bases, leaving 16 bases between the germline ends. Looked up from germline, CDR1 is SGHRS and CDR2 is YFSETQ. The CDR3 has 15 residues. CDR3 DNA: TGCGCCAGCAGTACTGAGGGGGGGTCGAACTATGGCTACACCTTC. Translated, it gives CASSTEGGSNYGYTF.

The CDR3 region has the DNA TGCAGTGCTAGTCTCAGCGGGGGTCACAATGAGCAGTTCTTC. Residues: CSASLSGGHNEQFF. The chain couples TRBV20-1 to TRBJ2-1; 8 bases fit TRBD2. Germline CDR1 and CDR2: DFQATT and SNEGSKA (reference sequence). V gave up 3 bases and J gave up 5 bases; unmatched junction bases: 6. The CDR3 has 14 amino acids.